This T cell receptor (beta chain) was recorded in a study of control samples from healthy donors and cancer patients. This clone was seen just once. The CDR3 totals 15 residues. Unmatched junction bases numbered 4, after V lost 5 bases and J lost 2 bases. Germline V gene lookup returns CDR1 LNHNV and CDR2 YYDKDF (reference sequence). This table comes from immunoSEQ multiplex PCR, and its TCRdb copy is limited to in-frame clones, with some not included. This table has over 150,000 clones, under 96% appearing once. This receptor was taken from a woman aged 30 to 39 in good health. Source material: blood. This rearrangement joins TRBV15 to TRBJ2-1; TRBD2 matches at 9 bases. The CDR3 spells CATSGTSPAYNEQFF. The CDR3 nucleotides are TGTGCCACCAGCGGGACTAGCCCCGCCTACAATGAGCAGTTCTTC.